This entry describes one T cell receptor beta chain. The sample belongs to a study of CD8+CD57+ T cells in acquired aplastic anemia. CDR1 DFQATT and CDR2 SNEGSKA come from the germline V gene (reference sequence). CDR3 length equals 11 residues. The V gene lost 5 bases and the J gene lost 7 bases, with 11 bases spanning the gap. Patients sequenced had flow cytometry evidence of CD8+CD57+ cell expansion. CDR3 and TCR beta VDJ profiling relied on genomic DNA as the template. TCRdb processed the reads anew with MiXCR; each CDR3 protein has one entry. The sample has around 250,000 distinct CDR3 sequences, around 82% seen once; the top ten hold approximately 42%.

This rearrangement joins TRBV20-1 to TRBJ1-2; D not resolved. This TCR was sampled from a human donor with aplastic anemia. Sequencing input: sorted CD4+, CD8+, or CD8+CD57+ T cells (not recorded which) from PBMCs. In nucleotides, the CDR3 is TGCAGTGCTGGCGGCAGGACTGGCTACACCTTC. Amino acids: CSAGGRTGYTF.